This record looks at one T cell receptor beta chain sequence and its context. Antigen specificity is unknown. This sample is part of a study of blood T cells in healthy people across ages. PCR was performed a second time for 7 to 11 cycles using a sample-barcoded 5' primer and a J-beta primer mix. CDR3-containing paired-end reads numbering at least 2.5 million came from each sample. Each CDR3 protein gets one entry after TCRdb re-called the 5' RACE reads with MiXCR. The data hold about a million distinct CDR3 sequences, with more than 30% observed a single time. CDR1 LNHDA and CDR2 SQIVND come from the germline V gene (reference sequence). The V gene lost 7 bases and the J gene lost 6 bases, with 10 bases spanning the gap. CDR3 length: 12 residues. General study findings and limits: Older individuals had lower TCR beta diversity per million T cells (the decline was roughly linear).

The authors drew ten milliliters of peripheral blood from each donor. The extraction recovered at least 5.5 micrograms of total RNA per sample. Sequencing was carried out using blood. The origin of this receptor is a man younger than 30 in good health. V and J are TRBV19 and TRBJ2-1; D is possibly TRBD2 (5 bases). CDR3 coding DNA: TGTGCCAGTACCACGGGGATCAATGAGCAGTTCTTC. It translates to CASTTGINEQFF.